These 20 T cell receptor beta chains originate from one sample sequenced in a study of Tregs in tolerant kidney transplant recipients. Assay used: immunoSEQ multiplex PCR; TCRdb lists only in-frame clones, some missing. Here the sample spans tens of thousands of clones, roughly 89% being singletons. The specimen was CD4+ T cells from blood, collected before the transplant. These TCRs come from a human donor who received a combined kidney and bone marrow transplant.

The CDR3 DNA reads TGTGCCAGCAGCTTGAACAGTAGGACTGAAGCTTTCTTT. Its protein product is CASSLNSRTEAFF. The chain uses TRBV11-3 and TRBJ1-1; D remains ambiguous. V was cut by 3 bases and J by 5 bases, with 10 bases left in between. Germline V CDR1 and CDR2: SGHNT, YENEEA. The CDR3 length is 13 residues.

The chain carries TRBV5-1 and TRBJ2-2; 10 nucleotides align to TRBD2. CDR3 length: 15 residues. Germline CDR1 SGHRS, CDR2 YFSETQ. After removal of 1 base from V and 5 bases from J, the junction contained 2 bases not matched to a gene. The CDR3 DNA reads TGCGCCAGCAGCTTGCTAGCGGGAGAAACCGGGGAGCTGTTTTTT. Translated, it gives CASSLLAGETGELFF.

The chain is built from TRBV7-2 and TRBJ1-4; D is possibly TRBD1 (6 bases). This CDR3 contains 14 residues. V dropped 5 bases and J dropped 5 bases, with 12 bases sitting between them. CDR1 is SGHTA and CDR2 is FQGNSA in the germline V gene. CDR3 sequence reads: CASSPVGANEKLFF. As DNA, the CDR3 is TGTGCCAGCAGCCCGGTGGGGGCCAATGAAAAACTGTTTTTT. Together with reference TRBV7-2 and TRBJ1-4, the CDR3 gives the full variable domain: GAGVSQSPSNKVTEKGKDVELRCDPISGHTALYWYRQSLGQGLEFLIYFQGNSAPDKSGLPSDRFSAERTGGSVSTLTIQRTQQEDSAVYLCASSPVGANEKLFFGSGTQLSVL.

The chain employs TRBV28 and TRBJ2-1; TRBD2 agrees at 8 bases. The CDR3 is made up of 16 amino acids. The J segment lost 3 bases and the V segment lost 4 bases, leaving 8 bases of the junction unmatched. The germline V gene encodes CDR1 MDHEN and CDR2 SYDVKM. As DNA, the CDR3 is TGTGCCAGCAGTTCCATTAGCGGGATCCACTACAATGAGCAGTTCTTC. Translating it yields CASSSISGIHYNEQFF.

V is TRBV6-1 and J is TRBJ1-5, with D unclear. The CDR3 has 15 residues. V gave up 2 bases and J gave up 7 bases, with 15 bases separating them. Germline lookup yields CDR1 MNHNS and CDR2 SASEGT. CDR3 sequence: CASSEMSGLGQPQHF. As DNA, the CDR3 is TGTGCCAGCAGTGAAATGTCGGGGTTGGGGCAGCCCCAGCATTTT.

V gene TRBV5-1 combines with J gene TRBJ1-1, with unresolved D. Germline lookup yields CDR1 SGHRS and CDR2 YFSETQ. Trimming removed 2 bases from V and 6 bases from J, with 11 bases in between. There are 13 residues in the CDR3. CDR3 nucleotides: TGCGCCAGCAGCTTATCCGGAGCCGCTGAAGCTTTCTTT. Its protein product is CASSLSGAAEAFF.

J is TRBJ2-1 and V is TRBV29-1; 8 positions agree with TRBD2. J lost 8 bases, V lost 7 bases, and 16 bases had no gene match. The CDR3 length is 15 residues. CDR1 and CDR2 (germline): SQVTM, ANQGSEA. CDR3 sequence: CSARPLSGSGDEQFF. CDR3 sequence (DNA): TGCAGCGCCCGGCCCCTCAGCGGGAGTGGGGATGAGCAGTTCTTC.

V and J are TRBV27 and TRBJ2-6; perhaps TRBD2 as D (6 bases). Trimming stripped 7 bases from V and 6 bases from J, with 16 bases between. Per germline, CDR1 MNHEY and CDR2 SMNVEV (reference sequence). The CDR3 consists of 15 residues. CDR3 amino acids: CASTLMDYEANVLTF. CDR3 bases: TGTGCCAGCACCCTCATGGACTATGAGGCCAACGTCCTGACTTTC.

The V and J genes are TRBV18 and TRBJ2-7; 7 bases match TRBD1. Germline CDR1 reads KGHSH; CDR2 reads LQKENI. Trimming removed 3 bases from V and 9 bases from J; junction bases left unmatched: 8. This CDR3 is 13 amino acids long. CDR3 DNA: TGTGCCAGCTCACCTCGGGACAGAGAGGTGCAGTACTTC. This sequence encodes CASSPRDREVQYF.

This clone was seen a single time. This chain links TRBV28 with TRBJ1-2; 8 positions agree with TRBD1. Germline V gives CDR1 MDHEN, CDR2 SYDVKM. CDR3 length: 15 amino acids. After removal of 5 bases from V and 7 bases from J, the junction contained 12 bases not matched to a gene. The CDR3 coding sequence is TGTGCCAGCAGTCCGTCGGACAGGGAAATTCGTGGCTACACCTTC. This sequence encodes CASSPSDREIRGYTF.

This chain connects TRBV5-4 to TRBJ2-1; no clear D. This CDR3 region has 12 residues. The V end was cut by 2 bases, the J end by 9 bases, with 9 bases between. The germline gives CDR1 SGHNT, CDR2 YYREEE (reference sequence). The CDR3 coding sequence is TGTGCCAGCAGCTTACTCGAGAGTGAGCAGTTCTTC. It specifies CASSLLESEQFF. Full variable domain (missing parts from reference TRBV5-4 and TRBJ2-1): ETGVTQSPTHLIKTRGQQVTLRCSSQSGHNTVSWYQQALGQGPQFIFQYYREEENGRGNFPPRFSGLQFPNYSSELNVNALELDDSALYLCASSLLESEQFFGPGTRLTVL.

V is TRBV6-5 and J is TRBJ2-7; 7 nucleotides line up with TRBD1. This CDR3 spans 14 amino acids. Germline loops: CDR1 MNHEY, CDR2 SVGAGI. After removal of 5 bases from V and 2 bases from J, the junction contained 6 bases not matched to a gene. CDR3 in DNA: TGTGCCAGCAGTCGACAGGGCCGGGCCTACGAGCAGTACTTC. It specifies CASSRQGRAYEQYF.

CDR3: CASSPGSAGGVEEQFF. In DNA, the CDR3 is TGTGCCAGCTCACCAGGATCAGCGGGAGGGGTGGAGGAGCAGTTCTTC. The chain couples TRBV18 to TRBJ2-1; 10 bases map to TRBD2. The V and J ends lost 2 bases and 10 bases, in that order; junction bases with no gene match: 11. Per the germline V gene, CDR1 is KGHSH and CDR2 is LQKENI. The CDR3 consists of 16 residues.

The chain couples TRBV27 to TRBJ1-5, with D possibly matching TRBD1 (5 bases). V dropped 3 bases and J dropped 3 bases, with 24 bases sitting between them. The CDR3 covers 19 residues. CDR1 and CDR2 (germline): MNHEY, SMNVEV (reference sequence). The CDR3 coding sequence is TGTGCCAGCAGTTTCTCCTCTCCCGGGGGGAGTAATTCCAATCAGCCCCAGCATTTT. Its translation is CASSFSSPGGSNSNQPQHF.

V is TRBV19 and J is TRBJ2-5, with TRBD2 matching over 8 bases. J gave up 5 bases and V 7 bases, and 12 bases lay outside the gene matches. The CDR3 length is 15 residues. Per the germline V gene, CDR1 is LNHDA and CDR2 is SQIVND (reference sequence). CDR3 protein: CASTYGGLAGETQYF. In DNA, the CDR3 is TGTGCCAGTACCTATGGTGGGTTAGCGGGGGAGACCCAGTACTTC.

The chain joins TRBV6-4 to TRBJ1-1; 7 bases agree with TRBD1. Germline V gene data show CDR1 as MRHNA and CDR2 as SNTAGT. CDR3 length: 12 amino acids. Unmatched junction bases numbered 5, after V lost 2 bases and J lost 11 bases. The CDR3 reads CASSDRQGTAFF. The CDR3 DNA is TGTGCCAGCAGTGACAGACAGGGTACGGCTTTCTTT.

The chain carries TRBV2 and TRBJ1-1; D gene unclear. V was shortened by 10 bases and J by 7 bases, with 19 bases between the two germline ends. The germline CDR1 and CDR2 sequences are SNHLY and FYNNEI. This CDR3 comprises 13 residues. CDR3 DNA sequence: TGTGCCACCACTCAGACGGAGGGTTTTGAAGCTTTCTTT. Translation: CATTQTEGFEAFF.

The chain joins TRBV5-1 to TRBJ2-7; 7 nucleotides match TRBD1. The V gene's germline CDR1 is SGHRS and CDR2 YFSETQ. The CDR3 consists of 14 residues. With 3 bases clipped from V and 2 bases from J, the junction kept 5 bases outside the gene matches. CDR3 in amino acids: CASSSRQGTYEQYF. CDR3 nucleotide sequence: TGCGCCAGCAGCTCCAGACAGGGAACCTACGAGCAGTACTTC.

V usage is TRBV29-1 and J usage is TRBJ2-7, with 7 positions matching TRBD2. The CDR3 is 14 residues long. After removal of 6 bases from V and 4 bases from J, the junction contained 12 bases not matched to a gene. Germline assignment: CDR1 SQVTM and CDR2 ANQGSEA. CDR3 region: CSVHGLAEKYEQYF. CDR3 coding DNA: TGCAGCGTCCACGGGCTAGCGGAGAAATACGAGCAGTACTTC.

This clone has more than one count but fewer than ten. The rearrangement uses TRBV6-6 and TRBJ2-2; D perhaps matches TRBD2 (6 bases). The germline V and J ends were trimmed by 7 bases and 2 bases, with 11 bases remaining between them. CDR1 is MNHNY, CDR2 SVGAGI, per germline (reference sequence). CDR3 length equals 14 residues. The CDR3 DNA follows: TGTGCCAGCAATTGGGACTCCAACACCGGGGAGCTGTTTTTT. Its protein product is CASNWDSNTGELFF.